Each of the 27 T cell receptor beta chains below was sequenced from the same sample in a study of cytomegalovirus exposure and HLA in healthy donors. The table came from immunoSEQ multiplex PCR; TCRdb's copy has only in-frame clones and leaves some out. The sample records about 220,000 clones, roughly 83% being singletons. The source material was PBMCs. These receptors were collected from a woman aged 25 to 39 in good health and CMV-seropositive.

This clone is a singleton in its sample. V gene TRBV2 combines with J gene TRBJ1-3, with no clear D. The CDR3 is 11 amino acids. Trimming stripped 6 bases from V and 2 bases from J, with 2 bases between. Germline V gene lookup returns CDR1 SNHLY and CDR2 FYNNEI. The CDR3 loop is CASRAGNTIYF. The CDR3 DNA is TGTGCCAGCAGAGCTGGAAACACCATATATTTT.

This chain connects TRBV11-2 to TRBJ1-5; D remains ambiguous. Trimming took 5 bases from V and 5 from J, leaving 10 bases between them. CDR1 is SGHAT and CDR2 is FQNNGV in the germline V gene. CDR3 length: 13 residues. The CDR3 DNA follows: TGTGCCAGCAGCATCTCATTAGATCAGCCCCAGCATTTT. It codes for CASSISLDQPQHF.

A note on this clone: This same CDR3 is encoded by further DNA sequences in the sample. V gene TRBV29-1 combines with J gene TRBJ1-2; no reliable D call. Trimming stripped 0 bases from V and 6 bases from J, with 5 bases between. The CDR3 consists of 11 residues. The germline V gene encodes CDR1 SQVTM and CDR2 ANQGSEA. This CDR3 is CSVEDRDGYTF. The CDR3 DNA follows: TGCAGCGTTGAAGATCGGGATGGCTACACCTTC. Full variable domain (outside the CDR3, taken from reference TRBV29-1 and TRBJ1-2): SAVISQKPSRDICQRGTSLTIQCQVDSQVTMMFWYRQQPGQSLTLIATANQGSEATYESGFVIDKFPISRPNLTFSTLTVSNMSPEDSSIYLCSVEDRDGYTFGSGTRLTVV.

The chain recombines TRBV30 with TRBJ2-1, with 7 bases matching TRBD2. Germline CDR1 is GTSNPN and CDR2 is SVGIG (reference sequence). CDR3 length equals 15 residues. V was pared by 2 bases and J by 4 bases, with 8 bases of the junction left unmatched. CDR3 nucleotides: TGTGCCTGGAGTCTTCTAGCGGAGGGGTACAATGAGCAGTTCTTC. It translates to CAWSLLAEGYNEQFF.

This clone has only a few counts. The gene calls are TRBV4-1 and TRBJ2-2, with 10 bases fitting TRBD2. Germline V gene data show CDR1 as MGHRA and CDR2 as YSYEKL. V was clipped by 1 base and J by 6 bases; unmatched bases: 2. The CDR3 consists of 15 residues. Here the CDR3 DNA reads TGCGCCAGCAGCCAAGGTCTAGCGGGAGCCGGGGAGCTGTTTTTT. Amino acids: CASSQGLAGAGELFF.

The J gene is TRBJ1-1, the V gene TRBV6-1; D is perhaps TRBD1 (5 bases). Trimming removed 2 bases from V and 4 bases from J, with 14 bases in between. Germline V gene lookup returns CDR1 MNHNS and CDR2 SASEGT. CDR3 length: 15 residues. CDR3 amino acids: CASSESMDRGTEAFF. In nucleotides, the CDR3 is TGTGCCAGCAGTGAATCAATGGATAGGGGCACTGAAGCTTTCTTT.

This clone was observed once. The chain's CDR3 is CASSPQGSGELFF. The CDR3 nucleotides are TGTGCCAGCAGCCCACAGGGTTCCGGGGAGCTGTTTTTT. This chain joins TRBV6-1 and TRBJ2-2; possibly TRBD1 for D (6 bases). The CDR3 loop spans 13 amino acids. V was clipped by 6 bases and J by 6 bases, with 11 bases between them. From germline, CDR1 is MNHNS and CDR2 SASEGT.

The chain couples TRBV30 to TRBJ1-1; TRBD1 agrees at 8 bases. Per germline, CDR1 GTSNPN and CDR2 SVGIG (reference sequence). V shed 0 bases and J 5 bases; nucleotides not matched to a gene: 2. The CDR3 loop spans 13 amino acids. CDR3 residues: CAWSVDRATEAFF. The CDR3 DNA reads TGTGCCTGGAGTGTGGACAGGGCAACTGAAGCTTTCTTT. Full variable domain (remainder filled in from reference TRBV30 and TRBJ1-1): SQTIHQWPATLVQPVGSPLSLECTVEGTSNPNLYWYRQAAGRGLQLLFYSVGIGQISSEVPQNLSASRPQDRQFILSSKKLLLSDSGFYLCAWSVDRATEAFFGQGTRLTVV.

The chain is built from TRBV11-3 and TRBJ2-7; 8 nucleotides line up with TRBD2. V dropped 6 bases and J dropped 4; count of bases not matched to a gene: 11. Per germline, CDR1 SGHNT and CDR2 YENEEA. CDR3 length equals 15 residues. CDR3: CASRLNSGDSYEQYF. The CDR3 region has the DNA TGTGCCAGCAGGTTAAATAGCGGGGACTCATACGAGCAGTACTTC.

The J gene is TRBJ2-5, the V gene TRBV7-9, with D hard to call. From germline, CDR1 is SEHNR and CDR2 FQNEAQ (reference sequence). Trimming shortened V by 0 bases and J by 7 bases, and 15 bases separated the two germline ends. The CDR3 runs 15 residues. The CDR3 region is CASSLALPRRATQYF. CDR3 DNA sequence: TGTGCCAGCAGCTTAGCCTTACCGCGCCGGGCGACCCAGTACTTC. Using reference TRBV7-9 and TRBJ2-5 for the parts outside the CDR3, the full variable domain is DTGVSQNPRHKITKRGQNVTFRCDPISEHNRLYWYRQTLGQGPEFLTYFQNEAQLEKSRLLSDRFSAERPKGSFSTLEIQRTEQGDSAMYLCASSLALPRRATQYFGPGTRLLVL.

The CDR3: CASRGREWGNTEAFF. The DNA of the CDR3 is TGTGCCAGCCGAGGGAGGGAGTGGGGGAACACTGAAGCTTTCTTT. The rearrangement links TRBV27 to TRBJ1-1; D gene uncertain. Per the germline V gene, CDR1 is MNHEY and CDR2 is SMNVEV (reference sequence). The CDR3 totals 15 residues. V was pared by 8 bases and J by 1 base, with 17 bases between.

The rearrangement joins TRBV6-5 to TRBJ2-5; 10 bases match TRBD2. This CDR3 is 14 amino acids long. The V gene's germline CDR1 is MNHEY and CDR2 SVGAGI. Losses at the gene ends were 6 bases for V and 4 bases for J; bases not matched to a gene: 5. The CDR3 DNA reads as TGTGCCAGCAGCCCGGGACTAGCGCGAGAGACCCAGTACTTC. Its protein product is CASSPGLARETQYF.

This clone was detected many times. The rearrangement joins TRBV12-5 to TRBJ1-1; the match to TRBD1 covers 10 bases. Unmatched junction bases numbered 11, after V lost 0 bases and J lost 1 base. The CDR3 contains 19 residues. Germline CDR1 reads LGHNT; CDR2 reads FRNRAP. This CDR3 reads CASGLVLSPTGGPNTEAFF. The CDR3 region has the DNA TGTGCTAGTGGTTTGGTATTAAGCCCGACAGGGGGCCCGAACACTGAAGCTTTCTTT.

This clone has only a few counts. The same CDR3 can be traced to other DNA sequences in this sample. The chain employs TRBV6-4 and TRBJ2-3; 9 bases match TRBD2. The CDR3 contains 14 residues. Germline V gene data show CDR1 as MRHNA and CDR2 as SNTAGT. The J segment lost 5 bases and the V segment lost 0 bases, leaving 0 bases of the junction unmatched. The CDR3 nucleotides read TGTGCCAGCAGTGACTCTAGCGGGAGAGATACGCAGTATTTT. Its translation is CASSDSSGRDTQYF.

The chain couples TRBV5-6 to TRBJ2-7; 7 positions agree with TRBD1. The CDR3 has 13 amino acids. V shed 1 base and J 2 bases; nucleotides not matched to a gene: 0. From germline, CDR1 is SGHDT and CDR2 YYEEEE. The CDR3 loop reads CASSLQGAYEQYF. As DNA, the CDR3 is TGTGCCAGCAGCTTGCAGGGGGCCTACGAGCAGTACTTC.

The chain employs TRBV7-2 and TRBJ1-2, with a possible D match to TRBD1 (6 bases). In germline, CDR1 is SGHTA, CDR2 FQGNSA. CDR3 length: 14 residues. Trimming shortened V by 3 bases and J by 3 bases, and 11 bases separated the two germline ends. CDR3 bases: TGTGCCAGCAGCTTCCAACAGGGCGACTATGGCTACACCTTC. Protein: CASSFQQGDYGYTF.

This clone has a handful of counts. The chain combines TRBV11-2 with TRBJ1-1, with unresolved D. In germline, CDR1 is SGHAT, CDR2 FQNNGV. The CDR3 runs to 11 residues. Deletions cut 6 bases from V and 6 bases from J, with 8 bases between. The CDR3: CASRGWAEAFF. The CDR3 DNA follows: TGTGCCAGCAGGGGGTGGGCTGAAGCTTTCTTT.

V is TRBV9 and J is TRBJ1-2; D not certain. CDR3 length equals 15 residues. The V end was cut by 0 bases, the J end by 1 base, with 10 bases between. Germline V gives CDR1 SGDLS, CDR2 YYNGEE. Here the CDR3 DNA reads TGTGCCAGCAGCGTAGCGCCGTCTGTTAACTATGGCTACACCTTC. Its translation: CASSVAPSVNYGYTF.

The rearrangement joins TRBV9 to TRBJ2-1; D might be TRBD2 (6 bases). This CDR3 is 16 amino acids long. Germline CDR1 is SGDLS and CDR2 is YYNGEE. V lost 0 bases, J lost 6 bases, and 16 bases lay in between. CDR3 in amino acids: CASSVGGGTPLNEQFF. For the CDR3, the DNA is TGTGCCAGCAGCGTAGGGGGCGGGACCCCCCTCAATGAGCAGTTCTTC.

The rearrangement uses TRBV5-1 and TRBJ2-7; D remains unclear. CDR1 is SGHRS and CDR2 is YFSETQ in the germline V gene. CDR3 size: 12 residues. V dropped 3 bases and J dropped 7 bases, with 11 bases sitting between them. CDR3 in DNA: TGCGCCAGCAGCTACCTGGGCAGGGAGCAGTACTTC. Amino acids: CASSYLGREQYF.

The V gene is TRBV5-1, the J gene TRBJ2-3, with TRBD2 as a possible D gene (5 bases). From germline, CDR1 is SGHRS and CDR2 YFSETQ. The CDR3 runs to 15 residues. Trimming removed 7 bases from V and 3 bases from J, with 18 bases in between. CDR3 residues: CASDWMPRTTDTQYF. CDR3 DNA sequence: TGCGCCAGCGACTGGATGCCTAGGACTACAGATACGCAGTATTTT. Full variable domain (outside the CDR3, taken from reference TRBV5-1 and TRBJ2-3): KAGVTQTPRYLIKTRGQQVTLSCSPISGHRSVSWYQQTPGQGLQFLFEYFSETQRNKGNFPGRFSGRQFSNSRSEMNVSTLELGDSALYLCASDWMPRTTDTQYFGPGTRLTVL.

The chain couples TRBV5-1 to TRBJ2-1; a weak D match, TRBD2 (7 bases). Germline V gene lookup returns CDR1 SGHRS and CDR2 YFSETQ. The V gene lost 2 bases and the J gene lost 3 bases, with 21 bases spanning the gap. CDR3 size: 18 residues. The CDR3 region has the DNA TGCGCCAGCAGCTTCTCCCTCGGAGGGGGGGTTTACTACAATGAGCAGTTCTTC. It codes for CASSFSLGGGVYYNEQFF.

This chain joins TRBV7-9 and TRBJ1-1; D is undetermined. Germline values: CDR1 SEHNR, CDR2 FQNEAQ (reference sequence). The CDR3 length is 14 residues. V gave up 2 bases and J gave up 3 bases, with 10 bases separating them. CDR3 region: CASSLNSGYTEAFF. CDR3 nucleotides: TGTGCCAGCAGCTTAAATTCGGGTTACACTGAAGCTTTCTTT.

This clone appeared once. The rearrangement joins TRBV27 to TRBJ1-1; D call uncertain. CDR3 length: 14 residues. V gave up 2 bases and J gave up 5 bases, with 12 bases separating them. Germline values: CDR1 MNHEY, CDR2 SMNVEV (reference sequence). DNA for the CDR3: TGTGCCAGCAGTTTAGGTCGGAAGCGTACTGAAGCTTTCTTT. Residues: CASSLGRKRTEAFF.

The rearrangement uses TRBV5-1 and TRBJ1-2, with 7 bases lining up with TRBD1. This CDR3 has 16 residues. The J segment lost 2 bases and the V segment lost 0 bases, leaving 7 bases of the junction unmatched. Germline V gene lookup returns CDR1 SGHRS and CDR2 YFSETQ. This CDR3 is CASSLDRQGGNYGYTF. CDR3 bases: TGCGCCAGCAGCTTGGACCGACAGGGAGGGAACTATGGCTACACCTTC.

The CDR3 bases are TGTGCCAGCAGCTATACATTTACGGGAGAGACCCAGTACTTC. As protein: CASSYTFTGETQYF. The chain combines TRBV28 with TRBJ2-5; D is undetermined. The V gene lost 6 bases and the J gene lost 4 bases, with 15 bases spanning the gap. This CDR3 is 14 amino acids long. Germline CDR1 is MDHEN and CDR2 is SYDVKM.

The chain has TRBV30 and TRBJ2-5; 7 nucleotides align to TRBD1. Germline V CDR1 and CDR2: GTSNPN, SVGIG (reference sequence). This CDR3 has 14 residues. V shed 4 bases, J shed 2 bases, and the junction held 7 bases outside the gene matches. The CDR3 nucleotides are TGTGCCTGGAATCTGGGACAGCCTCAAGAGACCCAGTACTTC. Its translation: CAWNLGQPQETQYF.